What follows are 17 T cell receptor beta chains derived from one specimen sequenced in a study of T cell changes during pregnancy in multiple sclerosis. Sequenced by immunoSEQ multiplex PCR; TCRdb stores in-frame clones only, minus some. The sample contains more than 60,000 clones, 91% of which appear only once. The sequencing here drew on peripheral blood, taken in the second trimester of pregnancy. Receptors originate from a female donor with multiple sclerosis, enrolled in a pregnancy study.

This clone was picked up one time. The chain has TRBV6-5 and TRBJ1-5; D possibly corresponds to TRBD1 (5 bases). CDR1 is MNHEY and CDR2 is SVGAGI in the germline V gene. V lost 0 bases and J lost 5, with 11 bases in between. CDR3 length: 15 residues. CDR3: CASSYSSRVDQPQHF. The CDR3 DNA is TGTGCCAGCAGTTACTCGAGCAGGGTTGATCAGCCCCAGCATTTT.

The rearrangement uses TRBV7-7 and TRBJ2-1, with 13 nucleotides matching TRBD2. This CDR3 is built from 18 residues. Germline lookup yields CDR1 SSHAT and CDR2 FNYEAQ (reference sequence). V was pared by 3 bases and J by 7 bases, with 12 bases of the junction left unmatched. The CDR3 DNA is TGTGCCAGCAGCTTCAACCGCGGACTAGCGGGAGAAATTAATGAGCAGTTCTTC. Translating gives CASSFNRGLAGEINEQFF.

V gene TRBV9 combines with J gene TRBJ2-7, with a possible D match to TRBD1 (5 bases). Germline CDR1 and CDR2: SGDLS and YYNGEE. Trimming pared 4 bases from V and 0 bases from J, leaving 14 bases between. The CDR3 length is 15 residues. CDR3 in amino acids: CASSSAPQASYEQYF. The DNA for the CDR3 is TGTGCCAGCAGCTCAGCCCCACAGGCCTCCTACGAGCAGTACTTC. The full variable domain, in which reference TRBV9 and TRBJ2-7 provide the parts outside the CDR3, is DSGVTQTPKHLITATGQRVTLRCSPRSGDLSVYWYQQSLDQGLQFLIQYYNGEERAKGNILERFSAQQFPDLHSELNLSSLELGDSALYFCASSSAPQASYEQYFGPGTRLTVT.

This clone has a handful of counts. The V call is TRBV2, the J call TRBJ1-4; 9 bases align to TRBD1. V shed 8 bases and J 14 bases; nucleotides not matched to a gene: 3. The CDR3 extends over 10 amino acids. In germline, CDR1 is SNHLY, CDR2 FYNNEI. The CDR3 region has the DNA TGTGCCAGCGGGACAGGGTGGCTGTTTTTT. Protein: CASGTGWLFF.

The CDR3 sequence is CASSQEHRGYEQYF. DNA of the CDR3: TGTGCCAGCAGCCAAGAACACAGGGGCTACGAGCAGTACTTC. The chain links TRBV4-2 to TRBJ2-7; 7 nucleotides line up with TRBD1. The CDR3 spans 14 residues. Germline values: CDR1 LGHNA, CDR2 YNFKEQ. V lost 0 bases and J lost 3; bases outside the gene matches: 2.

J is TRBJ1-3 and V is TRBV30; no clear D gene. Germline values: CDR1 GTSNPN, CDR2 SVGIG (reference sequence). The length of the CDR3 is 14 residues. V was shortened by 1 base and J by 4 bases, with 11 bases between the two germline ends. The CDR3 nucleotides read TGTGCCTGGAGTGCCGCCGTGAGGGGAAACACCATATATTTT. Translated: CAWSAAVRGNTIYF.

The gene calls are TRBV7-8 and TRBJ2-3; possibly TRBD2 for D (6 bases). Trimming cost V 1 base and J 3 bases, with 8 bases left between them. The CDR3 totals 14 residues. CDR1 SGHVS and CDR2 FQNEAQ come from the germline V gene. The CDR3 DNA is TGTGCCAGCAGCTTAGTACGGGGGACAGATACGCAGTATTTT. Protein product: CASSLVRGTDTQYF.

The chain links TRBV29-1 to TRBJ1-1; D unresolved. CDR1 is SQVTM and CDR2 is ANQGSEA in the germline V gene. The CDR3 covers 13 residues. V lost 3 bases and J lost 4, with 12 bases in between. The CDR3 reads CSVEAQPITEAFF. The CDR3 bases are TGCAGCGTTGAGGCACAGCCTATCACTGAAGCTTTCTTT.

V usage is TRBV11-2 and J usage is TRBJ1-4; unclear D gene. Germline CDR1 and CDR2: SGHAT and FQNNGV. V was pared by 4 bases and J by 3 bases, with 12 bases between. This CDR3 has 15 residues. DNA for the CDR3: TGTGCCAGCAGCTCTCCGGGAGCAGCTAATGAAAAACTGTTTTTT. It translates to CASSSPGAANEKLFF.

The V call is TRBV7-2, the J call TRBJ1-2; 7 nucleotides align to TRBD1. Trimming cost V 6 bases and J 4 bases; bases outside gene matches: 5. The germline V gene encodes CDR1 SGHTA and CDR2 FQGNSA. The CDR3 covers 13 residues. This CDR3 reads CASRKRDSYGYTF. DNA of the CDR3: TGTGCCAGCAGAAAACGGGACAGCTATGGCTACACCTTC.

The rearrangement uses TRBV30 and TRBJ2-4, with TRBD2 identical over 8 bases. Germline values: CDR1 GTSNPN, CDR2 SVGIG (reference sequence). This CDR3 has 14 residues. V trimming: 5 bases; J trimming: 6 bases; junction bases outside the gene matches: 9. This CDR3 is CAWGTGGQGNIQYF. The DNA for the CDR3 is TGTGCCTGGGGGACGGGAGGGCAGGGAAACATTCAGTACTTC. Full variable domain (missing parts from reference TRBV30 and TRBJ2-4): SQTIHQWPATLVQPVGSPLSLECTVEGTSNPNLYWYRQAAGRGLQLLFYSVGIGQISSEVPQNLSASRPQDRQFILSSKKLLLSDSGFYLCAWGTGGQGNIQYFGAGTRLSVL.

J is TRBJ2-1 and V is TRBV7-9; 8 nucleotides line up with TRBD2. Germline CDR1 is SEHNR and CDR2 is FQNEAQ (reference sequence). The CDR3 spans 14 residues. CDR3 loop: CVIGPAGEHNEQFF. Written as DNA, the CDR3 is TGTGTCATAGGCCCAGCGGGGGAACATAATGAGCAGTTCTTC.

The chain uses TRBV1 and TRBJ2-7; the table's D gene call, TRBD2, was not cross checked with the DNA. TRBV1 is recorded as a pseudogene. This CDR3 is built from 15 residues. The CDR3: CTSSHSSGSSHEQYF. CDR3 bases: TGCACCAGCAGCCATAGTAGCGGGAGCTCCCACGAGCAGTACTTC.

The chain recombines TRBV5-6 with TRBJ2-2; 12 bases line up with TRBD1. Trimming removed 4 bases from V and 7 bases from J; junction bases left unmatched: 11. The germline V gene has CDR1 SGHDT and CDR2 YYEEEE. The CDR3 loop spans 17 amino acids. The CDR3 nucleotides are TGTGCCAGCAGCACACCGGGACAGGGGGCGCGTGGCGGGGAGCTGTTTTTT. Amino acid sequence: CASSTPGQGARGGELFF.

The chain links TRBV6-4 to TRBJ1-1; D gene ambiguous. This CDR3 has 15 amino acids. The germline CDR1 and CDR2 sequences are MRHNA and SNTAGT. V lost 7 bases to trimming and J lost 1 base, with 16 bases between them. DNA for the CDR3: TGTGCCAGCATCTTCGTCGGGAAAGAGAACACTGAAGCTTTCTTT. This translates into CASIFVGKENTEAFF.

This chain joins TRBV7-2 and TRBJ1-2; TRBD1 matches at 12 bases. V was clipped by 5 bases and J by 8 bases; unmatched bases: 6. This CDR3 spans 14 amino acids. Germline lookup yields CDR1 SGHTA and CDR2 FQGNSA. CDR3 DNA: TGTGCCAGCAGCACCCGGGACAGGGGGCAAGGCTACACCTTC. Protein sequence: CASSTRDRGQGYTF.

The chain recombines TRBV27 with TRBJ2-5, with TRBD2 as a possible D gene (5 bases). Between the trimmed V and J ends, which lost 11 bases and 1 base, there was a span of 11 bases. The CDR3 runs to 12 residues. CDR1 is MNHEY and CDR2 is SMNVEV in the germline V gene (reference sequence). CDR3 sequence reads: CAGGRSQETQYF. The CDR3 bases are TGTGCCGGAGGCAGGAGCCAAGAGACCCAGTACTTC.